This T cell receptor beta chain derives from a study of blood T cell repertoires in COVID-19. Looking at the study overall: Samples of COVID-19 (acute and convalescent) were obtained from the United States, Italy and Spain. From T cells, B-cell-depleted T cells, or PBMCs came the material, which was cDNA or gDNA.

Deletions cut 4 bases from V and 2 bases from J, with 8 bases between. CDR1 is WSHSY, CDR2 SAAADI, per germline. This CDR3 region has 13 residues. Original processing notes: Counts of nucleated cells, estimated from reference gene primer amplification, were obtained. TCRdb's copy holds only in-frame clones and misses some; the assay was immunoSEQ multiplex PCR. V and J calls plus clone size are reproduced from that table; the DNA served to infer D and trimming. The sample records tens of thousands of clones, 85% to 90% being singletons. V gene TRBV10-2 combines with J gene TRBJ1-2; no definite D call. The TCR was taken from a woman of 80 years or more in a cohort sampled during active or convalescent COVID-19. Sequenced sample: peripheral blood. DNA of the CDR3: TGCGCCAGCAGTGTAAGGAGCAACTATGGCTACACCTTC. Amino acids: CASSVRSNYGYTF.